The entry below describes one TCR beta chain. TCRdb's table, derived via immunoSEQ multiplex PCR, lists solely in-frame clones and lacks some. Of about 42,000 clones in the sample, roughly four fifths were seen once. The source of the sample is a study of blood T cell repertoires in COVID-19. About the study: Both acute and convalescent COVID-19 samples were obtained from the United States, Italy and Spain.

V lost 3 bases to trimming and J lost 3 bases, with 11 bases between them. The CDR3 consists of 14 residues. The germline gives CDR1 ENHRY, CDR2 SYGVKD. The clonotype comes from a human donor in a cohort sampled during active COVID-19. Specimen: peripheral blood. The chain is built from TRBV10-3 and TRBJ2-5; tentatively, D is TRBD2 (6 bases). The CDR3 is CAISDSWGEETQYF. CDR3 in DNA: TGTGCCATCAGTGACAGCTGGGGGGAAGAGACCCAGTACTTC.